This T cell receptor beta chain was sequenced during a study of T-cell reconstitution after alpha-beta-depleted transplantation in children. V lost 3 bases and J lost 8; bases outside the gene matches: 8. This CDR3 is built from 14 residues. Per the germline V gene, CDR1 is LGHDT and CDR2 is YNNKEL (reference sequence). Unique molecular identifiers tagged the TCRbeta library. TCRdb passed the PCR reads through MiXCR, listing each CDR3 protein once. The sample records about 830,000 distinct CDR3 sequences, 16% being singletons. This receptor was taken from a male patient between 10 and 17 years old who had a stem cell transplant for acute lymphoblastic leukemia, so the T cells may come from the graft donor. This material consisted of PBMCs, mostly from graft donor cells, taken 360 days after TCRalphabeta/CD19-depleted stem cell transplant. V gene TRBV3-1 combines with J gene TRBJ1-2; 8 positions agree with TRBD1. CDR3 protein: CASSHFQGARGYTF. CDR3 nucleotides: TGTGCCAGCAGCCATTTCCAGGGGGCGAGAGGCTACACCTTC.